This section outlines one TCR beta chain sequence together with its context. What it binds is not known. This sample is drawn from a study of beta chain features in type 1 diabetes. Study-level findings and limits: It was among patients, rather than healthy donors, that naive, central memory and Treg TCRB repertoires appeared more similar. Cells that show high TCR expression could be over-represented by cDNA sequencing.

The V gene lost 3 bases and the J gene lost 0 bases, with 11 bases spanning the gap. CDR1 SEHNR and CDR2 FQNEAQ come from the germline V gene (reference sequence). CDR3 size: 15 residues. The authors obtained over 98% purity in all sorted populations. The entirety of the isolated RNA underwent reverse transcription, so expressed TCRB transcripts were sequenced. Deep immunoSEQ sequencing covered naive, central memory and regulatory T cell samples. Profiling relied on immunoSEQ multiplex PCR, and the TCRdb table lists in-frame clones only, not all of them. The table has roughly 250,000 clones, 9.6% seen once; the top ten hold less than 0.035%.

The chain links TRBV7-9 to TRBJ2-5; tentative D call: TRBD1 (6 bases). Sequencing was performed on naive CD4+ T cells from blood. The clonotype was recovered from a woman aged 18-29 years in good health. The CDR3 DNA is TGTGCCAGCAGCTTCGGACAGCTCGACCAAGAGACCCAGTACTTC. Translated, it gives CASSFGQLDQETQYF.